This T cell receptor (beta chain) is from a study of identical twins. In its sample, this clonotype was seen many times. This CDR3 comprises 14 residues. V shed 5 bases and J shed 1 base, with 11 bases lying between them. Healthy Caucasian individuals made up all the donors. One entry per CDR3 protein results from TCRdb running MiXCR on the 5' RACE reads. Among hundreds of thousands of distinct CDR3 sequences, about 12% were seen once, and the ten largest hold 1.5% to 2%. These data were also reused for a study on yellow fever vaccine responses in identical twins. That source reports: As reported, the vaccine T cell response of twins seemed partly convergent and partly personalized.

Material for sequencing was PBMCs. This sequence originates from a woman under 30 in good health. The chain uses TRBV12-3 or TRBV12-4 and TRBJ1-1, with D possibly matching TRBD1 (6 bases). In DNA, the CDR3 is TGTGCCAGCAGTCCCGACAGGAGGAACACTGAAGCTTTCTTT. This gives the protein CASSPDRRNTEAFF.